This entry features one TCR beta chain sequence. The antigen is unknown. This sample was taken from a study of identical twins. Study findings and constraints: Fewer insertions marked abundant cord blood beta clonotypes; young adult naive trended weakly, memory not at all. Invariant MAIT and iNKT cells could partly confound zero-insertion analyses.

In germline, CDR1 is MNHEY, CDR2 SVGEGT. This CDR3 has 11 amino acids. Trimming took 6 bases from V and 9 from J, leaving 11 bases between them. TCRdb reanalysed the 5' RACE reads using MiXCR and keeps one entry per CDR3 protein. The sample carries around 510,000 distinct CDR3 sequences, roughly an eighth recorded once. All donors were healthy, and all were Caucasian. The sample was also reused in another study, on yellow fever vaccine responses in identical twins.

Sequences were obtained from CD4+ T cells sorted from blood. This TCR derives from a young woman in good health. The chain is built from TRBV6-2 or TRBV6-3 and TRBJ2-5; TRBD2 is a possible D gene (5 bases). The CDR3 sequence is CASSMAEAQYF. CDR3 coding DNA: TGTGCCAGCAGCATGGCGGAGGCCCAGTACTTC.